The entry below describes one T cell receptor beta chain. Antigen unknown. This record comes from a study of blood T cells in healthy people across ages. Points from the study as a whole: Unknown CMV status may confound age-related changes in expanded clones. More naive CD4+ cells and higher diversity marked long-lived donors relative to aged donors. Age advanced and TCR beta diversity per million T cells fell, roughly linearly.

A sample-barcoded 5' primer and a J-beta primer mix were used in a second PCR of roughly 7 to 11 cycles. With 12 random nucleotides, a template-switch adaptor tagged each individual cDNA molecule. TCRdb re-called the 5' RACE reads through MiXCR, storing one row per CDR3 protein. The data contain 750,000 to 950,000 distinct CDR3 sequences, 29% of them seen just once; the ten biggest clones take up roughly 10%. Trimming took 4 bases from V and 6 from J, leaving 7 bases between them. The CDR3 length is 11 residues. The germline V gene has CDR1 SGHRS and CDR2 YFSETQ. These data are also associated with another study on T cells of mothers and their children.

The sample consisted of blood. The V call is TRBV5-1, the J call TRBJ1-1, with D uncertain. The TCR originated in a middle-aged woman in good health. The CDR3 DNA sequence: TGCGCCAGCAGCCCCCATTCTGAAGCTTTCTTT. As protein: CASSPHSEAFF.